The present entry profiles one TCR beta chain with its context. Its antigen has not been determined. Base qualities were left out, and no much larger clone turns up one base away. Library prep was done by 5' RACE. The instrument given in TCRdb is Illumina HiSeq 2000. Template switching introduced a universal primer binding site; the final cDNA contained a unique molecular identifier, enabling accurate counting of TCR cDNA molecules. Specific primers in the conserved constant-segment region were used to synthesize first-strand cDNA for the TCR alpha and beta chains. To control for contamination, every cDNA library carried two barcodes: a SMART-Mk sample barcode plus Illumina barcodes. TruSeq adapter sequences and Illumina sample barcodes were added in two successive PCR steps. The Illumina HiSeq platform was used with custom primers to sequence TCR alpha and beta cDNA libraries. As for how the authors treated the data: Unique molecular identifiers were extracted from raw reads with MiGEC, and CDR3 positions were determined with MiXCR. For each individual, recombination models were inferred using an EM algorithm with the repgenHMM and IGoR tools. The tcR package in R was used for shared clonotype analysis, with sharing normalized by the product of cloneset sizes. To study raw recombination without the effects of thymic and clonal selection, out-of-frame nonproductive sequences were analyzed. The raw public reads went through TCRdb reprocessing: fastp at Q25, MiXCR clone calling, in-frame beta chains kept. Entries are consolidated by CDR3 protein sequence, retaining the most common genes and DNA. The V and J calls and clone size are TCRdb's, not the authors'. In this sample the table shows more than 600,000 distinct CDR3 sequences, around a sixth of which occur a single time. 13% of the sample belongs to the ten largest clones.

The sample originates from a study of identical twins (dated by TCRdb to the mid-2010s). For the study in its entirety: The study deep-sequenced TCR alpha and beta repertoires from monozygotic twins, unrelated adults of various ages and cord blood to test whether fetal clonotypes persist. To rule out contamination, replicate twin experiments were performed at different times with different library preparation protocols.

The paper as a whole reports these results and caveats: Invariant T cells such as MAIT and iNKT could partly confound zero-insertion analyses, although diverse VJ usage argued against such confounding for most clonotypes. Compared with coincidental sharing between unrelated individuals, an excess of low generation-probability sequences was observed among out-of-frame TCR alpha sequences shared between twins. Excess twin sharing in beta out-of-frame sequences was weaker because fewer shared sequences lowered the signal-to-noise ratio. Conclusions relied on cross-sectional statistical analysis, since the same donors could not be followed over many years. Out-of-frame TCR alpha sharing in monozygotic twins was systematically underestimated by recombination models, whereas sharing between unrelated individuals was in agreement with the recombination models. Fewer insertions were carried by abundant cord blood beta clonotypes, a similar but weaker trend appeared in young adult naive repertoires, and no such trend appeared in memory repertoires.

Sequences DFQATT (CDR1) and SNEGSKA (CDR2) are obtained from the germline V gene (reference sequence). V loses 0 bases at its end and J loses 10 bases; junction bases beyond the gene matches: 7. The CDR3 spans 14 residues, from the cysteine through the phenylalanine. The only DNA kept is the CDR3, 42 bases in frame from the first base. All donors were healthy Caucasians. The twin cohort comprised three pairs of female monozygotic twins, all aged about 18 to 30 years. Peripheral blood mononuclear cells were used as the source from which RNA for TCR libraries was isolated. The same specimen was also included in a second study, on T cells expressing NK-cell markers. The second study's paper adds: About 8 donors provided sorted CD3+CD56+NKG2C+, CD3+CD56+NKG2C- and CD3+CD56-NKG2C+ T-cell subsets, whose TCR beta-chain repertoires were profiled. Of the eight sequenced donors, seven were found to be HCMV-seropositive and one was found to be HCMV-seronegative. In several experiments an anti-gammadeltaTCR antibody was added to restrict sorting to alphabetaTCR-expressing T cells. In a handful of donors, the dominant CD3+CD56+NKG2C+ clonotypes were found to rank among the top 10 CD8+ clonotypes and to make up roughly 1.0-7.5% of CD8+ T cells. Those dominant clonotypes were again the most abundant among CD3+CD56-NKG2C+ cells in a handful of donors, at roughly 25-60.1%. Whether the expanded NKG2C-expressing T cell clones were specific for HCMV antigens remained unclear. The study sequenced eight donors, all healthy volunteers chosen at random: three men and five women. A commercial ELISA kit detecting HCMV-specific IgG in serum was used to determine HCMV serostatus. Bulk peripheral blood T-cell repertoires were additionally sequenced from unsorted PBMC for several donors. MIGEC was used to demultiplex reads and group reads by UMI, and MiTCR was used to assemble and quantify clonotypes. To remove erroneous sequences, TCR cDNA sequences were retained only when supported by two or more reads. Downstream repertoire analysis used the tcR package, and clonotypes were matched across fractions by CDR3 nucleotide sequence plus V segment. VDJmatch was used to annotate antigen specificity against VDJdb, with one amino acid substitution in CDR3 permitted.

Input material: PBMCs. The receptor was derived from a woman between 18 and 29 years old in good health. The chain links TRBV20-1 with TRBJ1-4, with 8 bases aligning to TRBD1. DNA sequence: TGCAGTGCTAGAGATCTGGGACAGGCCGGAAAACTGTTTTTT. The translation is CSARDLGQAGKLFF.